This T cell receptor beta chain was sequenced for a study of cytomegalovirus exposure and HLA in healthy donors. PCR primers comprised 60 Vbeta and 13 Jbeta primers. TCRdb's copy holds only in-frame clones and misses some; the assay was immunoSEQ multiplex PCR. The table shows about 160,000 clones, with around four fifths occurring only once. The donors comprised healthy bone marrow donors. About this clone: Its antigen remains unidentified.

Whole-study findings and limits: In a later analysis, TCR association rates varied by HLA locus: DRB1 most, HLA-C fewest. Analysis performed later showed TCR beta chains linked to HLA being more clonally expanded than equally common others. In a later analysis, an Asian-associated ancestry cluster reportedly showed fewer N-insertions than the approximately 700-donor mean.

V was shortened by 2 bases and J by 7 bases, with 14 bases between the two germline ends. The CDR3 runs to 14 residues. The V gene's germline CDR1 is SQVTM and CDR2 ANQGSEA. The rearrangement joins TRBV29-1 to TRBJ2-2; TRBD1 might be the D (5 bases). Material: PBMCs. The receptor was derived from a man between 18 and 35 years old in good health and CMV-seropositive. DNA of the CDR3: TGCAGCGTTGAAACAGTTGTTAGGGGCGGGGAGCTGTTTTTT. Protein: CSVETVVRGGELFF.